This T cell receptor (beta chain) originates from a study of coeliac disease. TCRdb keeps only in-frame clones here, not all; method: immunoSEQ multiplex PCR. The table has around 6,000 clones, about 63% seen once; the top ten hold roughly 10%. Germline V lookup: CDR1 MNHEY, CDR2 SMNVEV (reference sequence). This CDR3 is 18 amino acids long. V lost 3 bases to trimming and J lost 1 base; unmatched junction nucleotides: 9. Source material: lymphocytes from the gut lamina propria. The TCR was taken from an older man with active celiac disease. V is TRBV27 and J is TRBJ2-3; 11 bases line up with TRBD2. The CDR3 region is CASSFLSSGGRGTDTQYF. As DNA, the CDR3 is TGTGCCAGCAGTTTCCTGTCTAGCGGGGGGCGGGGCACAGATACGCAGTATTTT.